These 7 T cell receptor beta chains were sequenced from one sample in a study of tumor-infiltrating lymphocytes in primary liver carcinoma. Reverse transcription of 500 to 650 ng total RNA with a constant-region primer produced TCR beta cDNA. Sequencing libraries for TCR beta derived from three nested multiplex PCR rounds that used slightly modified ARM-PCR. The study ran its first two PCR rounds for roughly 11 cycles each, using TRBV1-TRBV30 forward primers and a C-beta reverse primer. TCRdb fed the multiplex PCR reads into MiXCR, producing one record per CDR3 protein. The sample contains 60,000 or so distinct CDR3 sequences, roughly 70% of which appear only once. Each 20-30 mg portion of unsorted bulk tissue served as the source for co-extraction of RNA and DNA. Sequenced material: liver tumor tissue from sampling region 2. Subset here: tumor region T2, inferior pole. These receptors all stem from a middle-aged man with primary liver carcinoma and hepatitis B virus infection.

Regarding this clonotype: One end of the junction varies from germline; a read error may be responsible. V usage is TRBV11-2 and J usage is TRBJ2-1; D may be TRBD2 (6 bases). Germline lookup yields CDR1 SGHAT and CDR2 FQNNGV. The CDR3 runs 19 residues. The CDR3 loop is CARSLDGRSGGTLYNEQFF. The CDR3 DNA reads as TGTGCCAGAAGCTTAGATGGGCGATCCGGCGGGACCCTTTACAATGAGCAGTTCTTC.

In regard to this clonotype: One junction end does not reproduce the germline sequence, and a read error may be involved. The chain is built from TRBV4-3 and TRBJ2-3; the D gene is possibly TRBD2 (6 bases). Germline CDR1 is LGHNA and CDR2 is YSLEER. The CDR3 totals 16 residues. CDR3 sequence (DNA): TGCGCCAGTATCCAAGAGGCTTACGGGAGATATGATACGCTGTATTTT. Residues: CASIQEAYGRYDTLYF.

This chain joins TRBV29-1 and TRBJ2-1; TRBD2 agrees at 9 bases. The V gene's germline CDR1 is SQVTM and CDR2 ANQGSEA. V was pared by 1 base and J by 4 bases, with 11 bases of the junction left unmatched. CDR3 length equals 17 residues. The CDR3 DNA reads TGCAGCGTTGAAGCCCTAGTAGCGGGAGTATCTTACAATGAGCAGTTCTTC. Its translation is CSVEALVAGVSYNEQFF.

A note on this clonotype: Relative to the germline gene, one junction end is altered; a read error may explain this. The chain joins TRBV11-2 to TRBJ1-1; possible D gene TRBD1, 6 bases. The CDR3 is 16 residues long. The V gene's germline CDR1 is SGHAT and CDR2 FQNNGV. CDR3 in DNA: TGTACCAGCAACTTAGAAGCTCCCCAGGGGTACACTGAAGCTTTCTTT. This codes for CTSNLEAPQGYTEAFF.

The table lists this clonotype with a count of one. A much bigger clone sits one base away, suggesting this may be a read error. The CDR3 end shows no conserved phenylalanine or tryptophan, and so a read error is likely. This chain connects TRBV7-9 to TRBJ2-5; TRBD2 aligns across 7 bases. The CDR3 is 13 amino acids. The ends lost 5 bases at V and 2 bases at J; junction bases unmatched: 2. CDR1 and CDR2 from the germline V gene are SEHNR and FQNEAQ (reference sequence). CDR3: CASSKGLQETQYI. CDR3 DNA: TGTGCCAGCAGCAAGGGACTACAAGAGACCCAGTACATC.

In regard to this clonotype: At one end the junction does not follow the germline gene, possibly because of a read error. V is TRBV12-3 or TRBV12-4 and J is TRBJ1-2; maybe TRBD1 (6 bases). The CDR3 length is 15 residues. The CDR3 bases are TGTGCCAGCTGTTTTGGGGGCGCATTGCCCTATGGCTACACCTTC. Translated, it gives CASCFGGALPYGYTF.

The chain is built from TRBV11-2 and TRBJ2-2; 9 nucleotides line up with TRBD2. Germline V gives CDR1 SGHAT, CDR2 FQNNGV. CDR3 length: 16 residues. J lost 2 bases, V lost 2 bases, and 3 bases had no gene match. CDR3 residues: CASSLRLADNTGELFF. CDR3 nucleotides: TGTGCCAGCAGCTTACGACTAGCGGATAACACCGGGGAGCTGTTTTTT.